A selection of T cell receptor beta chains follows, all from one sample in a study of blood T cell repertoires in COVID-19. The method was immunoSEQ multiplex PCR; TCRdb's version includes in-frame clones alone and lacks a portion of them. The sample gives 250,000 to 350,000 clones, 70% to 85% of which show up once; about 1.5% is in the top ten. The sequenced sample consisted of peripheral blood. Receptor source: a human donor with COVID-19, enrolled during active disease. The donor label of this sample is uncertain. The CDR3 runs from the conserved cysteine through the conserved F or W. D genes are given only for firm matches. Where a row states a size, it is once, few, many or the class of an expanded clone; other rows omit it.

v_gene	j_gene	abundance	d_gene	CDR3aa	CDR3nt
TRBV7-3	TRBJ2-7	.	.	CASSFGPDYEQYF	TGTGCCAGCAGCTTTGGGCCAGACTACGAGCAGTACTTC
TRBV19	TRBJ1-6	few	.	CASNSPRVSNSPLHF	TGTGCCAGTAACTCACCCAGGGTCTCTAATTCACCCCTCCACTTT
TRBV2	TRBJ2-7	.	TRBD2	CASRPGLAAGGQYF	TGTGCCAGCAGACCGGGACTAGCAGCGGGAGGGCAGTACTTC
TRBV28	TRBJ2-7	.	TRBD2	CASPPAGGTYEQYF	TGTGCCTCCCCCCCAGCGGGAGGCACCTACGAGCAGTACTTC
TRBV24-1	TRBJ2-1	.	TRBD2	CATSDLRLAGDNEQFF	TGTGCCACCAGTGATTTGCGGCTAGCGGGGGACAATGAGCAGTTCTTC
TRBV30	TRBJ2-1	.	.	CAWSVQSGSANEQFF	TGTGCCTGGAGTGTACAAAGCGGGTCCGCCAATGAGCAGTTCTTC
TRBV7-9	TRBJ2-5	.	TRBD1	CASTKGQGTETQYF	TGTGCCAGCACCAAAGGACAGGGTACGGAGACCCAGTACTTC
TRBV6-2/TRBV6-3	TRBJ2-5	.	TRBD2	CASSSTSGGQETQYF	TGTGCCAGCAGTTCGACTAGCGGGGGCCAAGAGACCCAGTACTTC
TRBV29-1	TRBJ1-2	.	.	CSAGGRDMDGGYTF	TGCAGCGCTGGAGGTAGGGACATGGATGGTGGCTACACCTTC
TRBV5-1	TRBJ1-2	.	.	CASSLGQQHGYTF	TGCGCCAGCAGCTTGGGGCAACAACACGGCTACACCTTC
TRBV5-1	TRBJ2-2	.	.	CASTRGGGTGELFF	TGCGCCAGCACCCGGGGAGGGGGAACCGGGGAGCTGTTTTTT
TRBV5-1	TRBJ1-2	.	TRBD1	CASSQRGAGGIYGYTF	TGCGCCAGCAGCCAGAGGGGTGCAGGGGGGATTTATGGCTACACCTTC
TRBV28	TRBJ2-7	few	.	CASSPNGGPWEQYF	TGTGCCAGCAGTCCAAACGGGGGGCCCTGGGAGCAGTACTTC
TRBV19	TRBJ1-5	.	.	CASSKSGNQPQHF	TGTGCCAGTAGTAAGTCGGGTAATCAGCCCCAGCATTTT
TRBV7-2	TRBJ2-3	.	TRBD2	CASSFASGRYGTDTQYF	TGTGCCAGCAGCTTTGCTAGCGGGAGGTACGGCACAGATACGCAGTATTTT
TRBV9	TRBJ2-7	.	TRBD2	CASSTSGGQYEQYF	TGTGCCAGCAGTACTAGCGGGGGGCAGTACGAGCAGTACTTC
TRBV9	TRBJ1-2	.	TRBD1	CASSAWTGEYYGYTF	TGTGCCAGCAGCGCATGGACAGGAGAATACTATGGCTACACCTTC
TRBV6-5	TRBJ2-1	.	.	CASSYSGSLYNEQFF	TGTGCCAGCAGTTACTCGGGGAGCCTCTACAATGAGCAGTTCTTC
TRBV3-1/TRBV3-2	TRBJ1-2	few	.	CASSRGGYGYTF	TGTGCCAGCAGCCGGGGGGGTTATGGCTACACCTTC
TRBV6-6	TRBJ2-1	once	TRBD2	CASSYSASGGSNEQFF	TGTGCCAGCAGTTACTCGGCTAGCGGGGGGTCCAATGAGCAGTTCTTC
TRBV5-1	TRBJ2-5	.	.	CASSLVAGVETQYF	TGCGCCAGCAGCTTGGTCGCAGGGGTCGAGACCCAGTACTTC
TRBV27	TRBJ2-7	.	TRBD2	CASRLAGVDEQYF	TGTGCCAGTCGACTAGCGGGAGTCGACGAGCAGTACTTC
TRBV6-1	TRBJ1-4	.	.	CASSEVSTGQGEKLFF	TGTGCCAGCAGTGAAGTATCTACAGGGCAAGGTGAAAAACTGTTTTTT
TRBV19	TRBJ1-2	.	.	CASTLGGNNYGYTF	TGTGCCAGTACCCTAGGGGGAAATAACTATGGCTACACCTTC
TRBV6-2/TRBV6-3	TRBJ1-2	.	.	CASSYGYRGGYTF	TGTGCCAGCAGTTACGGCTACCGGGGTGGCTACACCTTC
TRBV5-1	TRBJ1-2	.	TRBD1	CASSPGTGGENYGYTF	TGCGCCAGCAGCCCCGGGACAGGGGGCGAAAACTATGGCTACACCTTC
TRBV5-1	TRBJ1-2	many	.	CASSGRTSQVNGYTF	TGCGCCAGCAGCGGACGCACTTCACAGGTTAATGGCTACACCTTC
TRBV24-1	TRBJ2-5	once	TRBD2	CATSDLGLAGRETQYF	TGTGCCACCAGTGATCTCGGACTAGCGGGAAGAGAGACCCAGTACTTC
TRBV28	TRBJ1-1	.	TRBD1	CASSLTGRGRAFF	TGTGCCAGCAGTCTGACAGGGAGAGGTCGGGCTTTCTTT
TRBV29-1	TRBJ1-2	few	.	CSVGPPRDGYTF	TGCAGCGTTGGGCCGCCCCGGGATGGCTACACCTTC
TRBV11-2	TRBJ1-6	.	TRBD1	CASSQRTGGGPSQSPLHF	TGTGCCAGCAGCCAGAGGACAGGGGGGGGTCCCAGTCAATCACCCCTCCACTTT
TRBV12-5	TRBJ2-1	many	TRBD2	CASGLRGGSGEQFF	TGTGCTAGTGGCCTCCGGGGGGGGTCTGGTGAGCAGTTCTTC
TRBV6-2/TRBV6-3	TRBJ1-1	.	TRBD1	CASSWRQGYTEAFF	TGTGCCAGCAGTTGGAGACAGGGCTACACTGAAGCTTTCTTT
TRBV27	TRBJ2-1	.	TRBD2	CASRQEPGLARFEQFF	TGTGCCAGCAGGCAGGAACCGGGACTAGCGCGTTTTGAGCAGTTCTTC
TRBV2	TRBJ2-2	.	.	CASNRDSRNGELFF	TGTGCCAGCAACCGGGACTCCCGAAACGGGGAGCTGTTTTTT
TRBV9	TRBJ1-2	once	TRBD1	CASSASRDRESSGYTF	TGTGCCAGCAGCGCTTCCCGGGACAGGGAGTCGAGTGGCTACACCTTC
TRBV12-2	TRBJ2-4	.	.	CASRFPDSSFSGAKNIQYF	TGTGCAAGTCGCTTTCCGGACAGTTCCTTTTCGGGGGCCAAAAACATTCAGTACTTC
TRBV3-1/TRBV3-2	TRBJ1-3	.	.	CASSQGRGLSGNTIYF	TGTGCCAGCAGCCAAGGGCGGGGCCTCTCTGGAAACACCATATATTTT
TRBV2	TRBJ2-7	.	TRBD2	CASSEIPLAGNYEQYF	TGTGCCAGCAGTGAAATCCCGCTAGCGGGAAATTACGAGCAGTACTTC
TRBV4-3	TRBJ1-6	.	.	CASSQDFGGNSPLHF	TGCGCCAGCAGCCAAGATTTCGGCGGTAATTCACCCCTCCACTTT
TRBV2	TRBJ2-2	.	TRBD1	CASSSDRLNTGELFF	TGTGCCAGCAGTTCGGACAGGCTGAACACCGGGGAGCTGTTTTTT
TRBV3-1/TRBV3-2	TRBJ2-1	once	TRBD2	CASSQDIGRWYNEQFF	TGTGCCAGCAGCCAAGATATCGGGAGGTGGTACAATGAGCAGTTCTTC
TRBV19	TRBJ2-7	.	TRBD2	CASSISGSSYEQYF	TGTGCCAGTAGTATTAGCGGGAGCTCCTACGAGCAGTACTTC
TRBV6-4	TRBJ2-2	.	TRBD2	CASRRTSLSGGELFF	TGTGCCAGCAGGAGGACTAGCTTATCAGGCGGGGAGCTGTTTTTT
TRBV6-6	TRBJ2-7	.	.	CASSPDFGEQYF	TGTGCCAGCAGTCCTGACTTCGGCGAGCAGTACTTC
TRBV19	TRBJ1-2	.	.	CASSMLVGAGGYTF	TGTGCCAGTAGTATGCTGGTTGGAGCGGGTGGCTACACCTTC
TRBV19	TRBJ1-1	.	.	CASSIRGVWTEAFF	TGTGCCAGTAGTATTCGGGGGGTGTGGACTGAAGCTTTCTTT
TRBV6-2/TRBV6-3	TRBJ2-5	.	.	CASSARWTGKETQYF	TGTGCCAGCAGCGCACGTTGGACGGGGAAAGAGACCCAGTACTTC
TRBV4-1	TRBJ2-5	.	TRBD2	CASSQEREERETQYF	TGCGCCAGCAGCCAAGAGCGGGAGGAGCGAGAGACCCAGTACTTC
TRBV5-6	TRBJ2-3	.	TRBD2	CASSLGGGRDPDTQYF	TGTGCCAGCAGCTTGGGCGGCGGGAGGGACCCAGATACGCAGTATTTT
TRBV29-1	TRBJ1-6	.	TRBD1	CSVAGQGSNSPLHF	TGCAGCGTTGCGGGACAGGGCTCTAATTCACCCCTCCACTTT
TRBV7-3	TRBJ1-1	.	.	CASSLGAANTEAFF	TGTGCCAGCAGCTTAGGGGCAGCGAACACTGAAGCTTTCTTT